These 29 T cell receptor beta chains share one sample of origin, sequenced in a study of blood T cell repertoires in COVID-19. Sequenced by immunoSEQ multiplex PCR; TCRdb stores in-frame clones only, minus some. The sample lists approximately 170,000 clones; approximately 82% were seen once. What was sequenced was PBMCs or T cells enriched from blood (not recorded which). The receptors were gathered from a woman aged 45-65 years who had recovered from COVID-19.

This chain joins TRBV11-1 and TRBJ1-5, with D possibly matching TRBD1 (6 bases). This CDR3 contains 15 residues. V lost 5 bases to trimming and J lost 9 bases, with 20 bases between them. Looked up from germline, CDR1 is SGHAT and CDR2 is FQDESV (reference sequence). The CDR3 sequence: CASSQIYRRGWPQHF. CDR3 nucleotides: TGTGCCAGCAGCCAAATCTATCGCAGGGGATGGCCCCAGCATTTT.

This chain joins TRBV7-2 and TRBJ1-5; tentatively, D is TRBD1 (5 bases). CDR1 is SGHTA and CDR2 is FQGNSA in the germline V gene. The length of the CDR3 is 15 residues. Trimming cost V 5 bases and J 0 bases, with 11 bases left between them. The CDR3 sequence: CASSARGYSNQPQHF. The CDR3 coding sequence is TGTGCCAGCAGCGCCCGGGGGTATAGCAATCAGCCCCAGCATTTT.

The rearrangement links TRBV3-1 (or the pseudogene TRBV3-2) to TRBJ2-7, with 9 bases lining up with TRBD1. Looked up from germline, CDR1 is LGHDT and CDR2 is YNNKEL (reference sequence). This CDR3 contains 13 residues. V was pared by 1 base and J by 8 bases, with 3 bases of the junction left unmatched. CDR3 sequence (DNA): TGTGCCAGCAGCCAAGGGGGACAGGGTAAGCAGTACGTC. Translated: CASSQGGQGKQYV.

This sequence joins TRBV12-5 and TRBJ1-1; possible D gene TRBD1, 5 bases. CDR3 length: 13 residues. With 6 bases removed from V and 1 base from J, the gap between germline ends came to 9 bases. Germline CDR1 and CDR2: LGHNT and FRNRAP. The chain's CDR3 is CASGGGTNTEAFF. The CDR3 DNA reads as TGTGCTAGTGGCGGAGGGACGAACACTGAAGCTTTCTTT.

The V and J genes are TRBV30 and TRBJ2-7; D possibly corresponds to TRBD2 (6 bases). The germline V and J ends were trimmed by 2 bases and 5 bases, with 10 bases remaining between them. Per the germline V gene, CDR1 is GTSNPN and CDR2 is SVGIG (reference sequence). The CDR3 is made up of 12 amino acids. The CDR3 reads CAWSSGGHEQYV. CDR3 bases: TGTGCCTGGAGTTCCGGGGGACACGAGCAGTACGTC.

The chain uses TRBV5-1 and TRBJ1-2; perhaps TRBD1 as D (6 bases). The CDR3 has 14 residues. Trimming stripped 4 bases from V and 2 bases from J, with 12 bases between. Germline CDR1 is SGHRS and CDR2 is YFSETQ. CDR3 sequence reads: CASSVGGTNYGYTF. The CDR3 bases are TGCGCCAGCAGCGTAGGGGGAACCAACTATGGCTACACCTTC.

This clone was seen only once. This chain uses TRBV9 with TRBJ2-2; D remains ambiguous. Germline CDR1 SGDLS, CDR2 YYNGEE. This CDR3 is 16 amino acids long. V shed 4 bases and J shed 5 bases, with 18 bases lying between them. In DNA form, the CDR3 reads TGTGCCAGCAGCCCTCACCCGGAGTCAAGGACCGGGGAGCTGTTTTTT. It specifies CASSPHPESRTGELFF.

The gene calls are TRBV12-3 or TRBV12-4 and TRBJ2-1; D call uncertain. The V end lost 5 bases, the J end lost 11 bases, and 10 bases lay between the germline ends. This CDR3 has 11 residues. The CDR3 here is CASSERAQQFF. The CDR3 DNA is TGTGCCAGCAGTGAGCGAGCCCAGCAGTTCTTC.

This clone was picked up a small number of times. V is TRBV5-5 and J is TRBJ2-1; D uncertain. V was pared by 0 bases and J by 5 bases, with 9 bases between. CDR3 length: 14 residues. Germline V gene sequence: CDR1 SGHKS, CDR2 YYEKEE (reference sequence). CDR3 region: CASSLDWANNEQFF. In DNA, the CDR3 is TGTGCCAGCAGCTTGGACTGGGCGAACAATGAGCAGTTCTTC.

The J gene is TRBJ2-1, the V gene TRBV28; 12 bases match TRBD2. The CDR3 length is 16 residues. V gave up 6 bases and J gave up 9 bases; unmatched junction bases: 12. Germline CDR1 reads MDHEN; CDR2 reads SYDVKM. In DNA form, the CDR3 reads TGTGCCAGCAGACCAGGACTAGCGGGGACCCTTCCTGAGCAGTTCTTC. It is translated as CASRPGLAGTLPEQFF.

The chain has TRBV7-3 and TRBJ2-1; 7 nucleotides align to TRBD2. The CDR3 is made up of 16 amino acids. With V trimmed by 2 bases and J by 3 bases, 7 bases remained unmatched. Per germline, CDR1 SGHTA and CDR2 FQGTGA. CDR3 amino acids: CASSLLASGNYNEQFF. The CDR3 bases are TGTGCCAGCAGCTTATTGGCTAGCGGAAACTACAATGAGCAGTTCTTC. The full variable domain, with the rest looked up from reference TRBV7-3 and TRBJ2-1, is GAGVSQTPSNKVTEKGKYVELRCDPISGHTALYWYRQSLGQGPEFLIYFQGTGAADDSGLPNDRFFAVRPEGSVSTLKIQRTERGDSAVYLCASSLLASGNYNEQFFGPGTRLTVL.

In nucleotides, the CDR3 is TGCGCCAGCAGCTCACTAGGACAGTCTACTGAAGCTTTCTTT. Translated, it gives CASSSLGQSTEAFF. The genes are TRBV5-1 and TRBJ1-1; perhaps TRBD1 as D (6 bases). This CDR3 contains 14 residues. Germline V CDR1 and CDR2: SGHRS, YFSETQ. V lost 3 bases, J lost 5 bases, and 14 bases lay in between.

This chain uses TRBV28 with TRBJ1-3; possibly TRBD1 for D (5 bases). Trimming left V 7 bases short and J 0 bases short, with 13 bases between. The CDR3 sequence is 15 residues long. Germline V gene data show CDR1 as MDHEN and CDR2 as SYDVKM. The CDR3 protein is CASILDTHSGNTIYF. The CDR3 nucleotides are TGTGCCAGCATCCTGGACACACACTCTGGAAACACCATATATTTT.

This chain uses TRBV28 with TRBJ1-1, with D tentatively TRBD1 (6 bases). Germline V CDR1 and CDR2: MDHEN, SYDVKM. The V end lost 10 bases, the J end lost 2 bases, and 14 bases lay between the germline ends. CDR3 size: 13 residues. CDR3: CATLSGANTEAFF. DNA for the CDR3: TGTGCCACCCTCTCAGGGGCTAACACTGAAGCTTTCTTT. Complete variable domain (other parts from reference TRBV28 and TRBJ1-1): DVKVTQSSRYLVKRTGEKVFLECVQDMDHENMFWYRQDPGLGLRLIYFSYDVKMKEKGDIPEGYSVSREKKERFSLILESASTNQTSMYLCATLSGANTEAFFGQGTRLTVV.

This chain links TRBV9 with TRBJ1-5; TRBD1 is a possible D gene (5 bases). The CDR3 contains 14 residues. CDR1 is SGDLS and CDR2 is YYNGEE in the germline V gene. Trimming pared 1 base from V and 4 bases from J, leaving 9 bases between. The CDR3 is CASSVFGGNQPQHF. CDR3 nucleotide sequence: TGTGCCAGCAGCGTATTCGGGGGAAATCAGCCCCAGCATTTT.

The J gene is TRBJ2-3, the V gene TRBV12-3 or TRBV12-4, with D perhaps TRBD1 (6 bases). The ends were cut back, 2 bases at V and 8 bases at J, with 11 bases in the middle. This CDR3 has 13 residues. CDR3 sequence reads: CASSLRGIGTQYF. CDR3 DNA: TGTGCCAGCAGTTTAAGGGGGATCGGTACGCAGTATTTT.

This clone was recorded at least ten times. The chain couples TRBV4-3 to TRBJ1-3; 9 bases match TRBD1. CDR1 is LGHNA, CDR2 YSLEER, per germline. The junction had 9 bases not matched to a gene; V was cut back by 0 bases and J by 9 bases. The CDR3 spans 16 residues. The CDR3 here is CASSQEIPGQGATIYF. CDR3 sequence (DNA): TGCGCCAGCAGCCAAGAAATCCCGGGACAGGGTGCCACCATATATTTT.

This sequence joins TRBV11-3 and TRBJ1-3; possible D gene TRBD1, 6 bases. The CDR3 runs to 16 residues. Germline values: CDR1 SGHNT, CDR2 YENEEA. The V end was cut by 5 bases, the J end by 0 bases, with 14 bases between. The CDR3 protein is CASSTRTGSSGNTIYF. CDR3 sequence (DNA): TGTGCCAGCAGCACCCGAACAGGGTCCTCTGGAAACACCATATATTTT.

The V and J genes are TRBV7-9 and TRBJ1-1; possible D gene TRBD1, 5 bases. Between the trimmed V and J ends, which lost 6 bases and 8 bases, there was a span of 16 bases. The CDR3 consists of 13 residues. Germline CDR1 and CDR2: SEHNR and FQNEAQ (reference sequence). This CDR3 is CASRPTGGVEAFF. CDR3 bases: TGTGCCAGCAGGCCAACGGGGGGTGTAGAAGCTTTCTTT.

The rearrangement joins TRBV7-9 to TRBJ1-3; D is ambiguous. CDR1 SEHNR and CDR2 FQNEAQ come from the germline V gene (reference sequence). The length of the CDR3 is 14 residues. With 3 bases removed from V and 0 bases from J, the gap between germline ends came to 6 bases. CDR3 region: CASSFAGSGNTIYF. Here the CDR3 DNA reads TGTGCCAGCAGCTTTGCCGGCTCTGGAAACACCATATATTTT. Combining the CDR3 with reference TRBV7-9 and TRBJ1-3 gives the whole variable domain DTGVSQNPRHKITKRGQNVTFRCDPISEHNRLYWYRQTLGQGPEFLTYFQNEAQLEKSRLLSDRFSAERPKGSFSTLEIQRTEQGDSAMYLCASSFAGSGNTIYFGEGSWLTVV.

The chain uses TRBV11-2 and TRBJ2-3; possible D gene TRBD1, 5 bases. This CDR3 has 12 amino acids. Germline V gene sequence: CDR1 SGHAT, CDR2 FQNNGV. The V end was cut by 4 bases, the J end by 14 bases, with 16 bases between. The CDR3 sequence: CASSSTLTQGYF. The DNA of the CDR3 is TGTGCCAGCAGCTCGACTCTCACTCAGGGGTATTTT.

In its sample, this clone was seen a few times. The chain joins TRBV9 to TRBJ1-1; D unclear. Trimming removed 0 bases from V and 7 bases from J, with 10 bases in between. The CDR3 is made up of 13 amino acids. Per the germline V gene, CDR1 is SGDLS and CDR2 is YYNGEE. CDR3 sequence reads: CASSVVTESEAFF. In DNA, the CDR3 is TGTGCCAGCAGCGTAGTAACCGAGAGTGAAGCTTTCTTT.

The genes are TRBV7-9 and TRBJ1-3, with TRBD1 identical over 7 bases. V shed 8 bases and J 0 bases; nucleotides not matched to a gene: 7. The CDR3 is made up of 15 amino acids. The germline V gene has CDR1 SEHNR and CDR2 FQNEAQ (reference sequence). CDR3 bases: TGTGCCAGCTCCAACTCAGGGGGCTCTGGAAACACCATATATTTT. It codes for CASSNSGGSGNTIYF.

This chain links TRBV4-3 with TRBJ2-1; TRBD1 matches at 9 bases. The length of the CDR3 is 15 residues. V shed 3 bases and J 6 bases; nucleotides not matched to a gene: 6. Germline V CDR1 and CDR2: LGHNA, YSLEER. In nucleotides, the CDR3 is TGCGCCAGCAGCCACGGGACAGGGTTGAGCAATGAGCAGTTCTTC. Protein: CASSHGTGLSNEQFF.

This clone came up once. This chain connects TRBV5-1 to TRBJ1-3; TRBD1 aligns across 8 bases. V dropped 3 bases and J dropped 1; count of bases not matched to a gene: 9. Germline V CDR1 and CDR2: SGHRS, YFSETQ. The CDR3 sequence is 17 residues long. This CDR3 is CASSYSGTGKSGNTIYF. CDR3 DNA sequence: TGCGCCAGCAGCTACTCCGGGACAGGAAAGTCTGGAAACACCATATATTTT.

The J gene is TRBJ1-1, the V gene TRBV28; D is undetermined. The V and J ends lost 4 bases and 2 bases respectively, with 17 bases between them. This CDR3 is built from 16 residues. Germline V lookup: CDR1 MDHEN, CDR2 SYDVKM. CDR3 DNA: TGTGCCAGCAGTTCCCCTAGGGTGTCTAGCAACACTGAAGCTTTCTTT. It encodes CASSSPRVSSNTEAFF.

The chain recombines TRBV6-5 with TRBJ1-2; D is perhaps TRBD1 (6 bases). The germline V and J ends were trimmed by 6 bases and 4 bases, with 12 bases remaining between them. The CDR3 runs to 13 residues. The V gene's germline CDR1 is MNHEY and CDR2 SVGAGI. CDR3 amino acids: CASSPTGSYGYTF. As DNA, the CDR3 is TGTGCCAGCAGCCCGACAGGTTCCTATGGCTACACCTTC.

The chain employs TRBV2 and TRBJ1-1; 8 bases are a match to TRBD1. Unmatched junction bases numbered 2, after V lost 7 bases and J lost 1 base. CDR3 size: 13 residues. Germline CDR1 is SNHLY and CDR2 is FYNNEI. Here the CDR3 reads CASTGTGNTEAFF. CDR3 DNA: TGTGCCAGCACCGGGACAGGGAACACTGAAGCTTTCTTT.

The chain has TRBV7-8 and TRBJ1-5, with 7 bases matching TRBD1. CDR3 length equals 14 residues. Germline lookup yields CDR1 SGHVS and CDR2 FQNEAQ. V gave up 4 bases and J gave up 4 bases; unmatched junction bases: 4. The CDR3 sequence: CASSYWTGNQPQHF. CDR3 DNA sequence: TGTGCCAGCAGCTACTGGACAGGAAATCAGCCCCAGCATTTT.